Presented here are 14 T cell receptor beta chains from one specimen sequenced in a study of long-term antiretroviral therapy in people with HIV. Researchers report immunoSEQ v3.0 was run at survey level. Method: immunoSEQ multiplex PCR; TCRdb's copy keeps in-frame clones and lacks some. This table has some 15,000 clones, approximately 82% appearing once. The sample in question was unsorted PBMCs, obtained 0.4 years after starting antiretroviral therapy. The receptors derive from a man aged 25 to 40 with HIV.

The CDR3 DNA reads TGTGCCAGCAGTTACTCGGGGGGGAGCGGCTACGAGCAGTACTTC. Protein: CASSYSGGSGYEQYF. The V gene is TRBV6-5, the J gene TRBJ2-7, with 7 bases lining up with TRBD2. The V segment lost 0 bases and the J segment 3 bases; nucleotides outside the gene matches: 5. Germline lookup yields CDR1 MNHEY and CDR2 SVGAGI. The CDR3 is 15 residues long.

The chain uses TRBV6-6 and TRBJ2-7; TRBD2 matches at 7 bases. Germline CDR1 reads MNHNY; CDR2 reads SVGAGI (reference sequence). The CDR3 totals 13 residues. Trimming at V came to 6 bases and at J to 2 bases, leaving 4 bases not matched to a gene. In DNA, the CDR3 is TGTGCCAGCAGCGGTCTAGCGGCCTACGAGCAGTACTTC. It encodes CASSGLAAYEQYF.

This chain links TRBV7-2 with TRBJ2-1; D is possibly TRBD2 (6 bases). CDR1 and CDR2 (germline): SGHTA, FQGNSA. V was clipped by 4 bases and J by 9 bases, with 16 bases between them. There are 14 residues in the CDR3. The CDR3 coding sequence is TGTGCCAGCAGCTATGGCGGGGCCCCGAGTGAGCAGTTCTTC. This translates into CASSYGGAPSEQFF.

The J gene is TRBJ1-3, the V gene TRBV7-9; D perhaps matches TRBD1 (6 bases). The CDR3 covers 15 residues. Germline V gene data show CDR1 as SEHNR and CDR2 as FQNEAQ (reference sequence). V lost 5 bases, J lost 4 bases, and 15 bases lay in between. CDR3 in amino acids: CASSTAQGTGNTIYF. The CDR3 DNA reads as TGTGCCAGCAGCACCGCACAGGGCACGGGAAACACCATATATTTT. The full variable domain, completed using reference TRBV7-9 and TRBJ1-3, is DTGVSQNPRHKITKRGQNVTFRCDPISEHNRLYWYRQTLGQGPEFLTYFQNEAQLEKSRLLSDRFSAERPKGSFSTLEIQRTEQGDSAMYLCASSTAQGTGNTIYFGEGSWLTVV.

The chain recombines TRBV6-5 with TRBJ2-1, with TRBD1 as a possible D gene (6 bases). Trimming stripped 3 bases from V and 6 bases from J, with 18 bases between. Germline CDR1 is MNHEY and CDR2 is SVGAGI. The CDR3 has 16 residues. In DNA form, the CDR3 reads TGTGCCAGCAGTTATTTCAGGGGTAGAGGTGGCAATGAGCAGTTCTTC. Translated: CASSYFRGRGGNEQFF.

The table lists this clone with a count of one. The V and J genes are TRBV7-2 and TRBJ2-7, with a possible D match to TRBD2 (6 bases). V was trimmed by 2 bases and J by 3 bases, leaving 11 bases between them. Germline loops: CDR1 SGHTA, CDR2 FQGNSA. The CDR3 is 14 residues long. The CDR3 DNA reads as TGTGCCAGCAGCTTACAGGAGGGCCTCTACGAGCAGTACTTC. Protein sequence: CASSLQEGLYEQYF. Full variable domain (missing parts from reference TRBV7-2 and TRBJ2-7): GAGVSQSPSNKVTEKGKDVELRCDPISGHTALYWYRQSLGQGLEFLIYFQGNSAPDKSGLPSDRFSAERTGGSVSTLTIQRTQQEDSAVYLCASSLQEGLYEQYFGPGTRLTVT.

The chain carries TRBV9 and TRBJ2-3; 10 nucleotides agree with TRBD2. The CDR3 is 14 amino acids. Germline-derived CDR1 and CDR2 are SGDLS and YYNGEE. After removal of 0 bases from V and 12 bases from J, the junction contained 7 bases not matched to a gene. CDR3 in amino acids: CASSVGVAGGPQYF. CDR3 in DNA: TGTGCCAGCAGCGTAGGGGTAGCGGGGGGCCCCCAGTATTTT. Combining the CDR3 with reference TRBV9 and TRBJ2-3 gives the whole variable domain DSGVTQTPKHLITATGQRVTLRCSPRSGDLSVYWYQQSLDQGLQFLIQYYNGEERAKGNILERFSAQQFPDLHSELNLSSLELGDSALYFCASSVGVAGGPQYFGPGTRLTVL.

The chain links TRBV7-9 to TRBJ1-2; 7 bases are a match to TRBD1. The CDR3 is 12 residues long. Looked up from germline, CDR1 is SEHNR and CDR2 is FQNEAQ (reference sequence). V lost 6 bases to trimming and J lost 6 bases; unmatched junction nucleotides: 4. The CDR3 sequence is CASRETGDGYTF. For the CDR3, the DNA is TGTGCCAGCAGGGAAACAGGGGATGGCTACACCTTC.

The chain carries TRBV7-9 and TRBJ2-3; D not resolved. This CDR3 comprises 13 residues. CDR1 is SEHNR, CDR2 FQNEAQ, per germline (reference sequence). V was clipped by 5 bases and J by 0 bases, with 6 bases between them. The CDR3 nucleotides are TGTGCCAGCAGCCCCGGAAGCACAGATACGCAGTATTTT. Its translation: CASSPGSTDTQYF.

This chain links TRBV4-2 with TRBJ1-4; D remains unclear. The CDR3 is made up of 13 amino acids. Trimming shortened V by 4 bases and J by 6 bases, and 9 bases separated the two germline ends. Germline V gene data show CDR1 as LGHNA and CDR2 as YNFKEQ. The CDR3 bases are TGTGCCAGCAGCCCGCGGGTAGATGAAAAACTGTTTTTT. Amino acids: CASSPRVDEKLFF.

As concerns this clone: An end of the junction differs from the germline gene, which may be a read error. The chain uses TRBV7-7 and TRBJ2-5; TRBD1 matches at 7 bases. CDR1 is SSHAT and CDR2 is FNYEAQ in the germline V gene (reference sequence). The CDR3 is made up of 13 amino acids. The CDR3: CASSSDRDQTQYF. For the CDR3, the DNA is TGTGCTAGCAGCTCCGACAGGGACCAGACCCAGTACTTC.

The chain recombines TRBV30 with TRBJ2-2; D unclear. In germline, CDR1 is GTSNPN, CDR2 SVGIG (reference sequence). The CDR3 is 12 residues long. With 4 bases removed from V and 6 bases from J, the gap between germline ends came to 9 bases. The CDR3 protein is CAWIAGSGELFF. The CDR3 DNA reads as TGTGCCTGGATTGCCGGGTCCGGGGAGCTGTTTTTT. The variable domain in full, completed from reference TRBV30 and TRBJ2-2, reads SQTIHQWPATLVQPVGSPLSLECTVEGTSNPNLYWYRQAAGRGLQLLFYSVGIGQISSEVPQNLSASRPQDRQFILSSKKLLLSDSGFYLCAWIAGSGELFFGEGSRLTVL.

V gene TRBV13 combines with J gene TRBJ2-7; 7 bases fit TRBD2. The CDR3 has 14 amino acids. Germline CDR1 PRHDT, CDR2 FYEKMQ (reference sequence). V dropped 5 bases and J dropped 5; count of bases not matched to a gene: 9. This chain's CDR3 is CASSEPGLENEQYF. The CDR3 DNA reads as TGTGCCAGCAGCGAACCTGGACTAGAGAACGAGCAGTACTTC. Based on the CDR3 plus reference TRBV13 and TRBJ2-7, the full variable domain is AAGVIQSPRHLIKEKRETATLKCYPIPRHDTVYWYQQGPGQDPQFLISFYEKMQSDKGSIPDRFSAQQFSDYHSELNMSSLELGDSALYFCASSEPGLENEQYFGPGTRLTVT.

The V and J genes are TRBV10-3 and TRBJ2-1; the D gene is possibly TRBD1 (6 bases). The CDR3 spans 14 residues. From germline, CDR1 is ENHRY and CDR2 SYGVKD. Trimming took off 6 bases at V and 3 bases at J, with 12 bases between the two ends. The CDR3 nucleotides read TGTGCCATCAGACCAGGGGAAGTCTACAATGAGCAGTTCTTC. Its protein is CAIRPGEVYNEQFF.